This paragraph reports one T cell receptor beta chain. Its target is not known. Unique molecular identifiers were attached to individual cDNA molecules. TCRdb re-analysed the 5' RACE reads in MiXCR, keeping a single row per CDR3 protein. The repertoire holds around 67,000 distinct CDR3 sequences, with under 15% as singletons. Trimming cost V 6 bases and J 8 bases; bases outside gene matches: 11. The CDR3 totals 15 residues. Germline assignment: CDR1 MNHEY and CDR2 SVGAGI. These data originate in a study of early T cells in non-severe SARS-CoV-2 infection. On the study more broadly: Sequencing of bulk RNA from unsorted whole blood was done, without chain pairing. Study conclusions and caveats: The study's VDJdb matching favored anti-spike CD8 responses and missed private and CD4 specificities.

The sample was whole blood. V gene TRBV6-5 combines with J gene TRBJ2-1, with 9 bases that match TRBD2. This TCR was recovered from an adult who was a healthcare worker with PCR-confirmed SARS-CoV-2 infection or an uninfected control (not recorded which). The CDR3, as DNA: TGTGCCAGCAGACCCCCCGGGACTAGCATCCATGAGCAGTTCTTC. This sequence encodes CASRPPGTSIHEQFF.